The clone carrying this TCR beta chain has just a few counts. Its specificity is unknown. This entry belongs to a study of CD8+ T cells in alopecia areata. About the research overall: Those treated were given oral tofacitinib at 5 to 10 mg twice daily. Scoring of treated patients' severity used the percentage of affected scalp area.

Trimming took 3 bases from V and 7 from J, leaving 15 bases between them. Germline loops: CDR1 GTSNPN, CDR2 SVGIG (reference sequence). The CDR3 totals 13 residues. Investigators isolated RNA and reverse transcribed it into cDNA to act as the sequencing template. Produced via immunoSEQ multiplex PCR; TCRdb's table is partial and in-frame only. This sample has approximately 210,000 clones; approximately 40% occur once, and the top ten carry 2% to 3%. Study-wide points: Tofacitinib delivered significant drops in scalp clonality and in expanded CD8+ clones among the top 100.

Treatment: oral pan-JAK inhibitor, 5-10 mg twice daily. The sample in question was CD4+ T cells sorted from blood, obtained at roughly week 36, from a patient treated with tofacitinib. V and J are TRBV30 and TRBJ1-1, with a tentative D call TRBD1 (5 bases). The TCR originated in a human donor with alopecia areata. The CDR3 protein is CAWSATGTDEAFF. The CDR3 nucleotides read TGTGCCTGGAGCGCCACTGGGACGGATGAAGCTTTCTTT.